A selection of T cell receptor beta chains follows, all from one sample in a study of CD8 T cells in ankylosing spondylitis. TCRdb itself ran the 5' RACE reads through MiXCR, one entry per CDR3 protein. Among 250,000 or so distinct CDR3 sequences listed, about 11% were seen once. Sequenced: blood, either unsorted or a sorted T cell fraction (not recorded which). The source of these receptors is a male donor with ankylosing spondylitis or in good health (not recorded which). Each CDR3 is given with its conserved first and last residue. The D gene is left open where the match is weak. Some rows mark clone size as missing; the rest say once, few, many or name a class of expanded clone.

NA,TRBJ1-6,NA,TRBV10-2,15,CASSEVGRANSPLHF,TGCGCCAGCAGTGAGGTAGGCAGGGCGAATTCACCCCTCCACTTT
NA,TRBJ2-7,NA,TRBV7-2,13,CASSREGLYEQYF,TGTGCCAGCAGCCGAGAAGGGCTCTACGAGCAGTACTTC
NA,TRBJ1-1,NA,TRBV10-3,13,CAISVGFGAEAFF,TGTGCCATCAGTGTTGGATTCGGCGCTGAAGCTTTCTTT
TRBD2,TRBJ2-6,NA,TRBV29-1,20,CSALPKAAGGMGAGANVLTF,TGCAGCGCCCTCCCGAAGGCGGCCGGGGGGATGGGCGCTGGGGCCAACGTCCTGACTTTC
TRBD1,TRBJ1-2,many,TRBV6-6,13,CATLPQGGYGYTF,TGTGCCACCCTACCACAGGGGGGCTATGGCTACACCTTC
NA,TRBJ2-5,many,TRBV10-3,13,CAISPDREETQYF,TGTGCCATCAGTCCCGACAGAGAAGAGACCCAGTACTTC
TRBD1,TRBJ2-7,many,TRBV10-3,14,CAISESGTGIEQYF,TGTGCCATCAGTGAGTCGGGGACAGGGATCGAGCAGTACTTC
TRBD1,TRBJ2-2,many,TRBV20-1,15,CSARALTGVTGELFF,TGCAGTGCTAGAGCTCTCACAGGGGTAACCGGGGAGCTGTTTTTT
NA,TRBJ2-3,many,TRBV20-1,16,CSASSPLTSATDTQYF,TGCAGTGCTAGTTCTCCCCTGACTAGTGCGACAGATACGCAGTATTTT
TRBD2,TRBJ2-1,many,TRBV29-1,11,CSVEGGGREFF,TGCAGCGTTGAAGGTGGCGGGAGAGAGTTCTTC
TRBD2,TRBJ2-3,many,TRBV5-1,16,CASSFGRDVVADTQYF,TGCGCCAGCAGCTTCGGGAGGGACGTGGTCGCAGATACGCAGTATTTT
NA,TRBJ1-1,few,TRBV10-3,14,CAISESPGGSEAFF,TGTGCCATCAGTGAGTCCCCCGGGGGATCTGAAGCTTTCTTT
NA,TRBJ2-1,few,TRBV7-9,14,CASRQGPPNNEQFF,TGTGCCAGCAGACAAGGACCACCGAACAATGAGCAGTTCTTC
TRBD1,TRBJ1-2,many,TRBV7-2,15,CASSLNSGQIYGYTF,TGTGCCAGCAGCTTAAATTCGGGACAGATCTATGGCTACACCTTC
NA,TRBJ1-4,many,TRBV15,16,CATSRDRGGASVKLFF,TGTGCCACCAGCAGAGATAGGGGGGGCGCATCGGTAAAACTGTTTTTT
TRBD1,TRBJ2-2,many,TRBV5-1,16,CASSIKEQGASGELFF,TGCGCCAGCAGCATTAAGGAACAGGGGGCATCCGGGGAGCTGTTTTTT
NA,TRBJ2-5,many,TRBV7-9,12,CASSLNQETQYF,TGCGCCAGCAGCTTGAACCAAGAGACCCAGTACTTC
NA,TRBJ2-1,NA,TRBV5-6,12,CASVNRVGEQFF,TGTGCCAGCGTGAACAGGGTTGGTGAGCAGTTCTTC
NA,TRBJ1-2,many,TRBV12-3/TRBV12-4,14,CASSLTPANYGYTF,TGTGCCAGCAGTTTGACACCGGCTAACTATGGCTACACCTTC
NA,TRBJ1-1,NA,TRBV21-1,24,CASSKGLARLKGPPVKVGNTEAFF,TGTGCCAGCAGCAAAGGTTTGGCGCGTCTGAAGGGACCGCCCGTCAAAGTGGGGAACACTGAAGCTTTCTTT
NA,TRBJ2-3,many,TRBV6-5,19,CASSYSKKLGYGATDTQYF,TGTGCCAGCAGTTACTCGAAGAAGTTGGGGTACGGGGCGACAGATACGCAGTATTTT
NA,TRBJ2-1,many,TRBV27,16,CASSPGTSSSYNEQFF,TGTGCCAGCAGTCCCGGGACTTCCAGCTCCTACAATGAGCAGTTCTTC
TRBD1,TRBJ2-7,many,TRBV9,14,CASSRGPSYYEQYF,TGTGCCAGCAGTAGGGGGCCGTCGTATTACGAGCAGTACTTC
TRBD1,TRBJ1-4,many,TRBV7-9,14,CASSPGQGSEKLFF,TGTGCCAGCAGCCCGGGACAGGGGAGTGAAAAACTGTTTTTT
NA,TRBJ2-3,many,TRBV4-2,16,CASSQDSGGSTDTQYF,TGTGCCAGCAGCCAAGATTCGGGCGGGAGCACAGATACGCAGTATTTT
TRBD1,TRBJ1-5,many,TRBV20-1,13,CSVSQGSNQPQHF,TGCAGTGTGTCACAGGGGAGCAATCAGCCCCAGCATTTT
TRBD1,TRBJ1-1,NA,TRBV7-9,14,CASTVTGLGTEAFF,TGTGCCAGCACCGTGACAGGGTTGGGCACTGAAGCTTTCTTT
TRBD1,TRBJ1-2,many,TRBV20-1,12,CSAGQGGYGYTF,TGCAGTGCTGGACAGGGAGGGTATGGCTACACCTTC
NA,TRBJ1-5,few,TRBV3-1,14,CASSQVGRNQPQHF,TGTGCCAGCAGCCAAGTGGGTCGAAATCAGCCCCAGCATTTT
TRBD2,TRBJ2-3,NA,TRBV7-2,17,CASSLAVVAGGPDTQYF,TGTGCCAGCAGCTTAGCAGTGGTAGCGGGAGGGCCAGATACGCAGTATTTT
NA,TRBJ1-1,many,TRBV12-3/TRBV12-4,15,CASSFFGGGGTEAFF,TGTGCCAGCAGTTTCTTTGGAGGGGGTGGCACTGAAGCTTTCTTT
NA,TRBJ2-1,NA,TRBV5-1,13,CASRPEGIGEQFF,TGCGCCAGCAGGCCTGAAGGGATCGGTGAGCAGTTCTTC
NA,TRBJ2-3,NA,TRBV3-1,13,CASSQDPADTQYF,TGTGCCAGCAGCCAAGATCCCGCAGATACGCAGTATTTT
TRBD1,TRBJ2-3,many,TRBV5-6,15,CASSSDRVYTDTQYF,TGTGCCAGCAGCTCGGACAGGGTCTACACAGATACGCAGTATTTT
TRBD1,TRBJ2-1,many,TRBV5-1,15,CASSEDRAADNEQFF,TGCGCCAGCAGCGAGGACAGGGCGGCGGACAATGAGCAGTTCTTC
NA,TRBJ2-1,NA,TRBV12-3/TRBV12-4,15,CASSYGGGSGGEQFF,TGTGCCAGCAGTTATGGCGGGGGCTCCGGGGGGGAGCAGTTCTTC
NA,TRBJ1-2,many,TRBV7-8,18,CASSLAVMDSLFNYGYTF,TGTGCCAGCAGCTTAGCAGTAATGGACAGCCTTTTTAACTATGGCTACACCTTC
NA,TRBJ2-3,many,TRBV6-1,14,CASTLSRSTDTQYF,TGTGCCAGCACCCTGTCCAGGAGCACAGATACGCAGTATTTT
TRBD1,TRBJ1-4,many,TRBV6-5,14,CASSYPDRVEKLFF,TGTGCCAGCAGTTACCCCGACAGGGTTGAGAAACTGTTTTTT
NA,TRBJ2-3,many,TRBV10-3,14,CAAVRDRSTDTQYF,TGTGCAGCGGTGCGGGACAGAAGCACAGATACGCAGTATTTT
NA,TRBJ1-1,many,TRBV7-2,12,CASSFREGQAFF,TGTGCCAGCAGCTTTCGGGAGGGGCAAGCTTTCTTT
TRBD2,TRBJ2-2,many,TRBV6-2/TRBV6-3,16,CASSYLQGGTTGELFF,TGTGCCAGCAGTTACCTCCAGGGAGGGACCACCGGGGAGCTGTTTTTT
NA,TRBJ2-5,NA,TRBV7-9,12,CASSPRKETQYF,TGTGCCAGCAGTCCCCGAAAAGAGACCCAGTACTTC
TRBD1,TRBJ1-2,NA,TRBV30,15,CASFFPGQSYYGYTF,TGTGCCTCCTTCTTTCCGGGACAGTCCTACTATGGCTACACCTTC
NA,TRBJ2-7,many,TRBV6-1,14,CASRLWGAKNEQYF,TGTGCCAGCAGACTTTGGGGGGCGAAGAACGAGCAGTACTTC
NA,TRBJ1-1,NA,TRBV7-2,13,CASSRWGDLEAFF,TGTGCCAGCAGTCGGTGGGGAGACCTTGAAGCTTTCTTT
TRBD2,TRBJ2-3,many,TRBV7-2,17,CASSLPLAGGSLDTQYF,TGTGCCAGCAGCCTACCCTTAGCGGGGGGTTCCTTAGATACGCAGTATTTT
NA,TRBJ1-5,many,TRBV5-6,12,CASSPWNQPQHF,TGTGCCAGCAGCCCCTGGAATCAGCCCCAGCATTTT
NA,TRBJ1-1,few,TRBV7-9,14,CASSSHTDIPEAFF,TGTGCCAGCAGCTCCCACACGGATATTCCTGAAGCTTTCTTT
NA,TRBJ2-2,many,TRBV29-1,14,CSVEAGTGTGELFF,TGCAGCGTTGAGGCGGGAACGGGAACCGGGGAGCTGTTTTTT
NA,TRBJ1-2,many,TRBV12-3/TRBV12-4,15,CASSPGMRVLYGYTF,TGTGCCAGCAGTCCAGGGATGAGGGTGCTCTATGGCTACACCTTC
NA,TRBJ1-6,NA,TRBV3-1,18,CACCHGIRASESNSPLHF,TGTGCCTGCTGCCACGGTATTAGAGCCTCAGAATCAAATTCACCCCTCCACTTT
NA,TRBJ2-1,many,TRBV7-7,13,CASSLSRSNEQFF,TGTGCCAGCAGCTTATCGAGGAGCAATGAGCAGTTCTTC
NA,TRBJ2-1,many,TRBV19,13,CASGAQSYNEQFF,TGTGCCAGTGGTGCCCAGTCCTACAATGAGCAGTTCTTC
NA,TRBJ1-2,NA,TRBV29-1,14,CSVEDGGRGYGYTF,TGCAGCGTTGAAGACGGGGGGAGGGGTTATGGCTACACCTTC
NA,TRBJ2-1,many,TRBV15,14,CATSTRSSYNEQFF,TGTGCCACCAGCACGCGGAGCTCCTACAATGAGCAGTTCTTC
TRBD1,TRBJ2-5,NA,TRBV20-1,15,CSAPPGTGAGETQYF,TGCAGTGCCCCCCCCGGGACAGGCGCCGGGGAGACCCAGTACTTC
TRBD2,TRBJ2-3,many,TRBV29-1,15,CSVVLAGGQTDTQYF,TGCAGCGTTGTTCTAGCGGGGGGTCAGACAGATACGCAGTATTTT
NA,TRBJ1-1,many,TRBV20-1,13,CSADRPGGTEAFF,TGCAGTGCTGACAGGCCTGGGGGCACTGAAGCTTTCTTT